These 18 T cell receptor beta chains originate from one sample sequenced in a study of T cells after posttransplantation cyclophosphamide (dated by TCRdb to about 2016). The protocol used for the library was the immunoSEQ multiplex PCR assay. TCRdb's version of the immuneACCESS table is confined to in-frame rearrangements and falls short of the full clone set. An unresolved V gene accounts for under half of the shortfall where checked; the remainder is of unknown origin. The data for this sample show fewer than 12,000 clones, each detected more than once. The ten largest make up approximately 13% of the sample. The treatment or condition tag for this specimen amounts to: high-dose cyclophosphamide on days +3 and +4 as single-agent GVHD prophylaxis. Patients in the PTCy group got busulfan and fludarabine conditioning, a marrow graft from a related or unrelated donor, and cyclophosphamide on days +3 and +4.

The source was PBMCs, collected after allogeneic stem cell transplant with posttransplant cyclophosphamide. These receptors all come from a female patient aged 40-49 years who received an allogeneic stem cell transplant from a related donor, was CMV-positive, and had no GVHD. Following a transplant, a fraction of the T cells may be traceable to the graft donor.

This clone was detected many times. This chain's CDR3 is CASSQGPEQFF. As DNA, the CDR3 is TGTGCCAGCAGCCAGGGGCCTGAGCAGTTCTTC. The V gene is TRBV7-9, the J gene TRBJ2-1; weak D call: TRBD1 (6 bases). CDR1 SEHNR and CDR2 FQNEAQ come from the germline V gene (reference sequence). Between the trimmed V and J ends, which lost 5 bases and 9 bases, there was a span of 8 bases. The length of the CDR3 is 11 residues.

This clone was counted between two and nine times. A much larger clone differs from this one at a single base, so this may be a read error. The chain joins TRBV5-4 to TRBJ2-5, with D tentatively TRBD2 (7 bases). The V end was cut by 0 bases, the J end by 5 bases, with 14 bases between. Germline V gene lookup returns CDR1 SGHNT and CDR2 YYREEE (reference sequence). This CDR3 spans 15 amino acids. CDR3 DNA sequence: TGTGCCAGCAGCTTGGGTGGGGGGGCTGGGGAGACCCAGTACTTC. Translating it yields CASSLGGGAGETQYF.

This clone has at least ten counts. V gene TRBV2 combines with J gene TRBJ1-6; a possible D gene is TRBD1 (6 bases). Germline CDR1 reads SNHLY; CDR2 reads FYNNEI. V lost 6 bases and J lost 7, with 16 bases in between. This CDR3 has 15 residues. The CDR3 DNA reads as TGTGCCAGCAGGCCCGACGTTACAGGGAATTCACCCCTCCACTTT. It encodes CASRPDVTGNSPLHF.

This clone was observed many times. This chain uses TRBV7-3 with TRBJ2-2; TRBD2 might be the D (5 bases). The V and J ends lost 8 bases and 4 bases respectively, with 17 bases between them. The CDR3 length is 15 residues. Germline CDR1 SGHTA, CDR2 FQGTGA. DNA for the CDR3: TGTGCCAGCCCTAGGAGAGCCGAGGGCACCGGGGAGCTGTTTTTT. Translated, it gives CASPRRAEGTGELFF.

This clone was recorded at least ten times. The chain couples TRBV7-9 to TRBJ2-5, with 8 bases identical to TRBD2. The CDR3 runs 15 residues. Germline lookup yields CDR1 SEHNR and CDR2 FQNEAQ (reference sequence). V was clipped by 3 bases and J by 2 bases; unmatched bases: 5. CDR3 protein: CASSFGGGRQETQYF. DNA of the CDR3: TGTGCCAGCAGCTTCGGCGGGGGGCGTCAAGAGACCCAGTACTTC.

This clone was detected ten times or more. This chain links TRBV11-1 with TRBJ2-7; D possibly corresponds to TRBD1 (6 bases). Germline V gives CDR1 SGHAT, CDR2 FQDESV (reference sequence). Trimming took off 6 bases at V and 7 bases at J, with 13 bases between the two ends. The CDR3 has 12 amino acids. The CDR3 DNA is TGTGCCAGCAGGTGGGGGCCAGGAGAGCAGTACTTC. Protein product: CASRWGPGEQYF.

This clone was recorded many times. This chain connects TRBV6-1 to TRBJ2-2; 7 bases line up with TRBD2. CDR1 is MNHNS and CDR2 is SASEGT in the germline V gene. The ends lost 5 bases at V and 2 bases at J; junction bases unmatched: 5. This CDR3 has 15 residues. The CDR3 here is CASSFGGSNTGELFF. The CDR3 region has the DNA TGTGCCAGCAGTTTCGGGGGGTCCAACACCGGGGAGCTGTTTTTT.

The chain links TRBV28 to TRBJ1-6; 7 bases map to TRBD1. This CDR3 spans 17 amino acids. Looked up from germline, CDR1 is MDHEN and CDR2 is SYDVKM. The junction had 10 bases not matched to a gene; V was cut back by 3 bases and J by 5 bases. The CDR3 nucleotides are TGTGCCAGCAGTTTTCTCGGGTTCGGGACAGATAATTCACCCCTCCACTTT. This codes for CASSFLGFGTDNSPLHF.

Ten or more counts support this clone. The chain's CDR3 is CASSWRPPPGANVLTF. Here the CDR3 DNA reads TGTGCCAGCAGTTGGCGGCCCCCCCCTGGGGCCAACGTCCTGACTTTC. The chain couples TRBV28 to TRBJ2-6; no definite D call. CDR3 size: 16 residues. Germline CDR1 is MDHEN and CDR2 is SYDVKM. V was cut by 4 bases and J by 2 bases, with 12 bases left in between.

This clone was seen ten or more times. The chain uses TRBV15 and TRBJ2-2; D unresolved. The germline V and J ends were trimmed by 5 bases and 6 bases, with 10 bases remaining between them. CDR1 is LNHNV, CDR2 YYDKDF, per germline (reference sequence). This CDR3 contains 13 residues. The CDR3 nucleotides read TGTGCCACCAGCTCTTCCGTTTCCGGGGAGCTGTTTTTT. Translation: CATSSSVSGELFF. Looking up the rest from reference TRBV15 and TRBJ2-2 gives the full variable domain: DAMVIQNPRYQVTQFGKPVTLSCSQTLNHNVMYWYQQKSSQAPKLLFHYYDKDFNNEADTPDNFQSRRPNTSFCFLDIRSPGLGDTAMYLCATSSSVSGELFFGEGSRLTVL.

A note on this clone: The DNA is omitted, as the CDR3 cannot be located on it reliably, and the CDR3 follows TCRdb's listing. The chain carries TRBV28 and TRBJ1-6; the table calls TRBD1, which could not be checked here. The CDR3 sequence runs 16 residues, both termini included. The germline CDR1 and CDR2 sequences are MDHEN and SYDVKM. The CDR3 loop reads CASSSSDSSYNSPLHF.

By sample share, this clone is medium-sized (0.01 to 0.1%). The genes are TRBV30 and TRBJ2-1; D might be TRBD2 (6 bases). The CDR3 has 13 amino acids. V shed 7 bases and J shed 7 bases, with 17 bases lying between them. The germline V gene encodes CDR1 GTSNPN and CDR2 SVGIG (reference sequence). The CDR3 region has the DNA TGTGCCTCGGTGGCGGGGCACTATAATGAGCAGTTCTTC. Translated: CASVAGHYNEQFF.

This clone appeared many times. V usage is TRBV6-6 and J usage is TRBJ2-2; D possibly corresponds to TRBD2 (6 bases). The CDR3 extends over 14 amino acids. V was clipped by 6 bases and J by 5 bases, with 13 bases between them. Germline-derived CDR1 and CDR2 are MNHNY and SVGAGI (reference sequence). CDR3 nucleotide sequence: TGTGCCAGCAGCCCTTTAGCGGAGACCGGGGAGCTGTTTTTT. Amino acid sequence: CASSPLAETGELFF.

This clone was seen many times. The J gene is TRBJ2-1, the V gene TRBV27; 9 bases line up with TRBD1. Germline V CDR1 and CDR2: MNHEY, SMNVEV (reference sequence). Losses at the gene ends were 5 bases for V and 10 bases for J; bases not matched to a gene: 12. This CDR3 is built from 15 residues. The CDR3 DNA follows: TGTGCCAGCAGTCCCAGCCCACAGGGGGCTGGGGAGCAGTTCTTC. This sequence encodes CASSPSPQGAGEQFF.

This clone was detected ten times or more. The chain has TRBV11-2 and TRBJ2-5; TRBD2 matches at 7 bases. V lost 7 bases, J lost 4 bases, and 6 bases stayed unmatched. Germline CDR1 and CDR2: SGHAT and FQNNGV. The CDR3 contains 13 residues. The CDR3 DNA is TGTGCCAGCACCCCGGGGAGGGGAGAGACCCAGTACTTC. Translation: CASTPGRGETQYF.

In this sample, this clone turned up many times. The chain couples TRBV11-1 to TRBJ2-2; the match to TRBD1 covers 8 bases. CDR3 length equals 14 residues. Germline V gives CDR1 SGHAT, CDR2 FQDESV (reference sequence). Trimming at V came to 5 bases and at J to 7 bases, leaving 6 bases not matched to a gene. The CDR3 loop is CASSPDRVGGELFF. The CDR3 nucleotides read TGTGCCAGCAGCCCGGACAGGGTTGGCGGGGAGCTGTTTTTT.

This clone was recorded many times. This chain uses TRBV27 with TRBJ1-1, with D possibly being TRBD1 (5 bases). Trimming shortened V by 2 bases and J by 4 bases, and 11 bases separated the two germline ends. Germline CDR1 and CDR2: MNHEY and SMNVEV (reference sequence). The CDR3 loop spans 14 amino acids. This chain's CDR3 is CASSLGLGGTEAFF. CDR3 in DNA: TGTGCCAGCAGTTTAGGCTTGGGGGGCACTGAAGCTTTCTTT.

The sample holds many counts of this clone. V and J are TRBV5-4 and TRBJ1-4, with a possible D match to TRBD1 (5 bases). The CDR3 runs 14 residues. The V gene lost 3 bases and the J gene lost 7 bases, with 13 bases spanning the gap. Germline V lookup: CDR1 SGHNT, CDR2 YYREEE (reference sequence). CDR3 in amino acids: CASSSPGGGEKLFF. The DNA of the CDR3 is TGTGCCAGCAGCTCTCCGGGGGGAGGTGAAAAACTGTTTTTT.